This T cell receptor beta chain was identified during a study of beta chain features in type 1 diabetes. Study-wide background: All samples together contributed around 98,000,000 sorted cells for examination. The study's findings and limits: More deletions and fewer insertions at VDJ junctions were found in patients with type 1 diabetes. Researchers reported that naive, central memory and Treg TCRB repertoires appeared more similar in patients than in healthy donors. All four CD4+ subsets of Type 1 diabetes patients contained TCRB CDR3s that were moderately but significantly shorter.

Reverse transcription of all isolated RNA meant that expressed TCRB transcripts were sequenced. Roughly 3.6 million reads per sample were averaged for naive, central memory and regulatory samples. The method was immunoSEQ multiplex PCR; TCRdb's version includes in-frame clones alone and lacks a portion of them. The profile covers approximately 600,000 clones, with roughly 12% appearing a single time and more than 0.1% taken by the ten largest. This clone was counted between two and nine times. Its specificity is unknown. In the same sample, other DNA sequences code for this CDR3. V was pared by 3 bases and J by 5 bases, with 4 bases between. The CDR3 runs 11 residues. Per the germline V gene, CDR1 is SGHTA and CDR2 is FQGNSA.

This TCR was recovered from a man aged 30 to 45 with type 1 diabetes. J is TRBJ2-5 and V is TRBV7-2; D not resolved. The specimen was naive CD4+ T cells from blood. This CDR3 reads CASSFLETQYF. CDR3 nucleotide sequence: TGTGCCAGCAGCTTCCTGGAGACCCAGTACTTC.